The rows below give T cell receptor beta chains drawn from one sample of a study of blood T cell repertoires in COVID-19. Only in-frame clones appear in the TCRdb table, and some are missing; sequencing was by immunoSEQ multiplex PCR. The sample holds 350,000 to 400,000 clones, roughly nine tenths seen once. Material for sequencing was PBMCs or T cells enriched from blood (not recorded which). The receptors come from a woman between 35 and 50 years old who had been exposed to COVID-19. The CDR3 runs from the conserved cysteine through the conserved F or W. The D gene is left open where the match is weak. Size values are once, few and many counts, or a class for expanded clones, and some rows have none.

>13|TRBJ1-1|NA|NA|TRBV9
CASSAGVVTEAFF
TGTGCCAGCAGCGCGGGGGTGGTCACTGAAGCTTTCTTT
>12|TRBJ1-2|NA|NA|TRBV27
CASSFGGDGYTF
TGTGCCAGCAGTTTCGGAGGGGATGGCTACACCTTC
>15|TRBJ1-2|NA|NA|TRBV9
CASSVGSEKGDGYTF
TGTGCCAGCAGCGTAGGGAGCGAGAAGGGGGATGGCTACACCTTC
>15|TRBJ1-5|NA|NA|TRBV30
CAWSSETAYNQPQHF
TGTGCCTGGAGTTCGGAGACAGCTTACAATCAGCCCCAGCATTTT
>14|TRBJ2-1|TRBD2|NA|TRBV10-3
CSCSSGEDYNEQFF
TGTTCTTGCTCTAGCGGAGAAGACTACAATGAGCAGTTCTTC
>16|TRBJ1-4|TRBD1|once|TRBV5-6
CASSLYRGPTNEKLFF
TGTGCCAGCAGCTTGTACAGGGGGCCAACTAATGAAAAACTGTTTTTT
>16|TRBJ1-6|TRBD1|NA|TRBV18
CASSPSKGQGNSPLHF
TGTGCCAGCTCACCATCGAAGGGACAGGGGAATTCACCCCTCCACTTT
>17|TRBJ2-2|TRBD1|NA|TRBV27
CASSSLTGTGFAGELFF
TGTGCCAGCAGTTCCCTTACCGGGACAGGGTTTGCCGGGGAGCTGTTTTTT
>13|TRBJ1-1|NA|NA|TRBV10-3
CAIKPTGDTEAFF
TGTGCCATCAAACCAACCGGGGACACTGAAGCTTTCTTT
>13|TRBJ1-4|NA|NA|TRBV15
CATHSGGYEKLFF
TGTGCCACCCATTCCGGCGGTTATGAAAAACTGTTTTTT
>16|TRBJ1-1|TRBD1|NA|TRBV11-2
CASSLQAGGRNTEAFF
TGTGCCAGCAGCTTACAGGCAGGGGGCCGGAACACTGAAGCTTTCTTT
>16|TRBJ2-1|TRBD2|NA|TRBV4-1
CASSQDRLAGYNEQFF
TGCGCCAGCAGCCAAGACAGGCTAGCGGGGTACAATGAGCAGTTCTTC
>13|TRBJ1-1|NA|NA|TRBV18
CASSPQINTEAFF
TGTGCCAGCTCACCTCAGATTAACACTGAAGCTTTCTTT
>15|TRBJ1-2|NA|once|TRBV11-3
CASSLDAEGRSGYTF
TGTGCCAGCAGCTTAGATGCTGAGGGAAGGAGTGGCTACACCTTC
>17|TRBJ2-7|TRBD1|NA|TRBV4-3
CASSQARAGGSTYEQYF
TGCGCCAGCAGCCAAGCGCGGGCAGGGGGATCAACCTACGAGCAGTACTTC
>13|TRBJ1-2|NA|NA|TRBV27
CASRFRGDYGYTF
TGTGCCAGCAGATTCCGGGGAGACTATGGCTACACCTTC
>12|TRBJ1-4|TRBD1|NA|TRBV4-1
CASSGQGEKLFF
TGCGCCAGCAGCGGACAGGGAGAAAAACTGTTTTTT
>13|TRBJ1-1|NA|NA|TRBV12-3/TRBV12-4
CASALAMNTEAFF
TGTGCCAGCGCCCTTGCGATGAACACTGAAGCTTTCTTT
>15|TRBJ2-1|NA|NA|TRBV15
CATSREQGGNNEQFF
TGTGCCACCAGCAGAGAGCAGGGCGGGAACAATGAGCAGTTCTTC
>13|TRBJ1-2|TRBD1|NA|TRBV18
CASSPSGTGVFTF
TGTGCCAGCTCACCGAGTGGGACAGGGGTTTTCACCTTC
>16|TRBJ2-5|TRBD2|NA|TRBV3-1/TRBV3-2
CASSRGLAGAEETQYF
TGTGCCAGCAGCCGAGGACTAGCGGGGGCCGAAGAGACCCAGTACTTC
>17|TRBJ2-3|TRBD2|NA|TRBV30
CAWSGGLAGHYTDTQYF
TGTGCCTGGAGCGGGGGACTAGCGGGACATTACACAGATACGCAGTATTTT
>12|TRBJ1-2|NA|NA|TRBV19
CASSQGQGGYTF
TGTGCCAGTAGCCAGGGGCAGGGTGGCTACACCTTC
>15|TRBJ1-3|NA|NA|TRBV7-9
CASSLRTNSGNTIYF
TGTGCCAGCAGCTTAAGGACAAACTCTGGAAACACCATATATTTT
>16|TRBJ2-3|NA|NA|TRBV7-2
CASSLVFGESTDTQYF
TGTGCCAGCAGCTTAGTTTTTGGGGAGAGCACAGATACGCAGTATTTT
>15|TRBJ1-2|TRBD1|NA|TRBV7-9
CASSFLIGGDDGYTF
TGTGCCAGCAGCTTCCTTATAGGGGGCGACGATGGCTACACCTTC
>15|TRBJ2-4|NA|many|TRBV5-1
CASSEGDPAKNIQYF
TGCGCCAGCAGCGAGGGGGACCCCGCCAAAAACATTCAGTACTTC
>13|TRBJ1-6|NA|NA|TRBV30
CAWRRDDNSPLHF
TGTGCCTGGAGAAGAGATGATAATTCACCCCTCCACTTT
>16|TRBJ1-3|NA|NA|TRBV19
CASARVGVYSGNTIYF
TGTGCCAGTGCCCGCGTAGGAGTCTACTCTGGAAACACCATATATTTT
>18|TRBJ2-1|NA|NA|TRBV15
CATSRDPPVQIRYNEQFF
TGTGCCACCAGCAGAGATCCACCGGTACAGATAAGATACAATGAGCAGTTCTTC
>17|TRBJ2-5|TRBD2|NA|TRBV15
CATSRDLGTSGSGTQYF
TGTGCCACCAGCAGAGATTTGGGGACTAGCGGGAGTGGGACCCAGTACTTC
>12|TRBJ2-4|NA|NA|TRBV29-1
CSVVGLKNIQYF
TGCAGCGTTGTTGGGCTAAAAAACATTCAGTACTTC
>13|TRBJ2-1|TRBD1|NA|TRBV7-3
CASSLNRGNEQFF
TGTGCCAGCAGCTTAAACAGGGGGAATGAGCAGTTCTTC
>13|TRBJ1-6|TRBD1|few|TRBV6-1
CASSEPGGSPLHF
TGTGCCAGCAGTGAACCAGGGGGATCACCCCTCCACTTT
>17|TRBJ1-2|NA|NA|TRBV28
CASRIGNWGGLDYGYTF
TGTGCCAGCAGGATCGGGAATTGGGGGGGCTTGGACTATGGCTACACCTTC
>15|TRBJ1-3|NA|NA|TRBV6-1
CASSEGRSSGNTIYF
TGTGCCAGCAGTGAAGGTCGGAGCTCTGGAAACACCATATATTTT